The 23 T cell receptor beta chains below all came from one sample that was sequenced in a study of T cells in Graves' hyperthyroidism and ophthalmopathy. The TCR beta CDR3 regions underwent amplification using RNA transcripts as the source. In the first-round RT-PCR of the TCR CDR3, the HTBI primer set was used. One entry per CDR3 protein, called by TCRdb with MiXCR from the multiplex PCR reads. The data show approximately 610,000 distinct CDR3 sequences, around 15% seen once. The sequencing sample was made of blood. These receptor sequences come from a woman in her thirties or forties with Graves' ophthalmopathy.

In this sample, this clonotype turned up once. This chain uses TRBV11-2 with TRBJ2-7, with 11 bases fitting TRBD2. This CDR3 is 16 amino acids long. The germline V gene encodes CDR1 SGHAT and CDR2 FQNNGV. J gave up 2 bases and V 5 bases, and 8 bases lay outside the gene matches. CDR3 sequence: CASSLTGTSGAYEQYF. The CDR3 bases are TGTGCCAGCAGCCTAACCGGGACTAGCGGAGCCTACGAGCAGTACTTC.

This clonotype was found many times. The V gene is TRBV19, the J gene TRBJ1-2; D gene unclear. The CDR3 runs to 13 residues. The V gene's germline CDR1 is LNHDA and CDR2 SQIVND (reference sequence). Deletions cut 7 bases from V and 4 bases from J, with 13 bases between. The CDR3 region is CASKSEDRYGYTF. CDR3 in DNA: TGTGCCAGTAAATCCGAGGACCGCTATGGCTACACCTTC. Using reference TRBV19 and TRBJ1-2 for the parts outside the CDR3, the full variable domain is DGGITQSPKYLFRKEGQNVTLSCEQNLNHDAMYWYRQDPGQGLRLIYYSQIVNDFQKGDIAEGYSVSREKKESFPLTVTSAQKNPTAFYLCASKSEDRYGYTFGSGTRLTVV.

This clonotype was counted ten times or more. The gene calls are TRBV4-3 and TRBJ2-7; D not certain. There are 15 residues in the CDR3. V was clipped by 0 bases and J by 0 bases, with 9 bases between them. The germline gives CDR1 LGHNA, CDR2 YSLEER. The CDR3 loop is CASSQDWYSSYEQYF. The CDR3 region has the DNA TGCGCCAGCAGCCAAGATTGGTACAGCTCCTACGAGCAGTACTTC.

V gene TRBV19 combines with J gene TRBJ2-3, with 12 bases fitting TRBD2. V shed 5 bases and J 3 bases; nucleotides not matched to a gene: 3. The CDR3 is 15 residues long. Per germline, CDR1 LNHDA and CDR2 SQIVND (reference sequence). The CDR3 bases are TGTGCCAGTAGTGAACTAGCGGGAGGTACAGATACGCAGTATTTT. Protein product: CASSELAGGTDTQYF.

The chain is built from TRBV27 and TRBJ2-2; TRBD1 agrees at 9 bases. Trimming removed 6 bases from V and 5 bases from J; junction bases left unmatched: 4. Germline CDR1 is MNHEY and CDR2 is SMNVEV (reference sequence). The CDR3 contains 14 residues. The CDR3: CASRQGTGTGELFF. The CDR3 nucleotides read TGTGCCAGCAGGCAAGGGACAGGGACCGGGGAGCTGTTTTTT.

This clonotype was observed at least ten times. The genes are TRBV6-2 or TRBV6-3 and TRBJ2-1, with 11 bases identical to TRBD2. V was pared by 0 bases and J by 4 bases, with 2 bases of the junction left unmatched. This CDR3 contains 16 residues. Germline-derived CDR1 and CDR2 are MNHEY and SVGEGT. The DNA for the CDR3 is TGTGCCAGCAGTTACTCGGTAGCGGGAGGGTACAATGAGCAGTTCTTC. Translation: CASSYSVAGGYNEQFF.

This clonotype was observed many times. The chain is built from TRBV2 and TRBJ2-4; TRBD2 might be the D (5 bases). Germline V gene sequence: CDR1 SNHLY, CDR2 FYNNEI. The CDR3 contains 14 residues. V was cut by 7 bases and J by 8 bases, with 18 bases left in between. CDR3 DNA: TGTGCCAGCACTTCCGAGGGTAGGGTGGACATTCAGTACTTC. Amino acids: CASTSEGRVDIQYF.

This clonotype was counted ten times or more. The rearrangement joins TRBV6-5 to TRBJ2-7; perhaps D is TRBD1 or TRBD2 (6 bases each). CDR3 length: 17 amino acids. Germline V gene data show CDR1 as MNHEY and CDR2 as SVGAGI. V gave up 2 bases and J gave up 2 bases, with 19 bases separating them. This chain's CDR3 is CASSYRSGAGVTYEQYF. The CDR3 DNA sequence: TGTGCCAGCAGTTACCGTTCGGGGGCAGGGGTAACCTACGAGCAGTACTTC.

This clonotype was observed a few times. The chain carries TRBV28 and TRBJ2-6; 10 positions agree with TRBD2. The CDR3 has 17 residues. CDR1 and CDR2 (germline): MDHEN, SYDVKM. The junction had 3 bases not matched to a gene; V was cut back by 4 bases and J by 0 bases. This CDR3 reads CASSSGLAVSGANVLTF. CDR3 DNA sequence: TGTGCCAGCAGTTCAGGACTAGCGGTCTCTGGGGCCAACGTCCTGACTTTC.

The chain carries TRBV18 and TRBJ1-1; D unresolved. Germline lookup yields CDR1 KGHSH and CDR2 LQKENI. CDR3 length: 15 amino acids. Deletions cut 0 bases from V and 1 base from J, with 9 bases between. The CDR3 coding sequence is TGTGCCAGCTCACCACCAGGTGCCCAGAACACTGAAGCTTTCTTT. Translating gives CASSPPGAQNTEAFF. Full variable domain (rest looked up from reference TRBV18 and TRBJ1-1): NAGVMQNPRHLVRRRGQEARLRCSPMKGHSHVYWYRQLPEEGLKFMVYLQKENIIDESGMPKERFSAEFPKEGPSILRIQQVVRGDSAAYFCASSPPGAQNTEAFFGQGTRLTVV.

This clonotype was recorded at least ten times. A much larger clone lies a single base off, so this may be a read error. As the CDR3 is not closed by the conserved phenylalanine or tryptophan, this likely results from a read error. The chain employs TRBV28 and TRBJ2-5, with 7 bases that match TRBD1. The ends lost 7 bases at V and 4 bases at J; junction bases unmatched: 12. Germline CDR1 reads MDHEN; CDR2 reads SYDVKM. The CDR3 has 15 residues. The CDR3 bases are TGTGCCAGCACCGCCGACAGGGCAATAGTAGAGACCCAGTACCTC. Translating it yields CASTADRAIVETQYL.

This chain links TRBV7-2 with TRBJ1-2; 7 bases are a match to TRBD1. V lost 4 bases and J lost 2; bases outside the gene matches: 7. Germline CDR1 reads SGHTA; CDR2 reads FQGNSA. CDR3 length equals 15 residues. The CDR3: CASSSWTGDNYGYTF. For the CDR3, the DNA is TGTGCCAGCAGCTCGTGGACAGGAGACAACTATGGCTACACCTTC.

This clonotype appeared many times. This chain links TRBV20-1 with TRBJ1-1; a possible D gene is TRBD1 (6 bases). Germline V gene sequence: CDR1 DFQATT, CDR2 SNEGSKA (reference sequence). This CDR3 comprises 13 residues. The ends were cut back, 6 bases at V and 0 bases at J, with 11 bases in the middle. CDR3 in DNA: TGCAGTGCCTTCGACAGGATGAACACTGAAGCTTTCTTT. Translation: CSAFDRMNTEAFF.

This clonotype was counted a few times. A much larger clone lies one base from this, so it may be a read error. V is TRBV20-1 and J is TRBJ1-5; D remains unclear. The germline gives CDR1 DFQATT, CDR2 SNEGSKA (reference sequence). The CDR3 is 15 residues long. V was pared by 5 bases and J by 1 base, with 15 bases between. The CDR3 region is CSAPHGSRSNQPQHF. Written as DNA, the CDR3 is TGCAGTGCTCCTCACGGGTCGAGGAGCAATCAGCCCCAGCATTTT.

This chain uses TRBV12-3 or TRBV12-4 with TRBJ1-5; 7 nucleotides line up with TRBD1. The CDR3 has 17 amino acids. V was pared by 2 bases and J by 4 bases, with 11 bases of the junction left unmatched. Here the CDR3 reads CASSLFLGTAKNQPQHF. CDR3 bases: TGTGCCAGCAGTTTATTTCTAGGGACAGCCAAGAATCAGCCCCAGCATTTT.

The table lists this clonotype with many counts. The chain carries TRBV12-3 or TRBV12-4 and TRBJ2-7; the D gene is possibly TRBD2 (7 bases). Trimming removed 2 bases from V and 2 bases from J, with 22 bases in between. This CDR3 spans 18 amino acids. CDR3 DNA sequence: TGTGCCAGCAGTTTAAACCTGAGGGGGGGGGAGTTCACCTACGAGCAGTACTTC. Residues: CASSLNLRGGEFTYEQYF.

V and J are TRBV20-1 and TRBJ1-2; maybe TRBD1 (6 bases). V lost 6 bases to trimming and J lost 8 bases, with 16 bases between them. CDR3 length: 12 residues. CDR1 is DFQATT and CDR2 is SNEGSKA in the germline V gene (reference sequence). The CDR3 reads CSAGGGAQGYTF. In DNA form, the CDR3 reads TGCAGTGCCGGGGGGGGGGCGCAGGGCTACACCTTC.

This clonotype was seen many times. J is TRBJ2-7 and V is TRBV6-1, with D unresolved. This CDR3 region has 13 residues. Germline CDR1 reads MNHNS; CDR2 reads SASEGT. The ends were cut back, 6 bases at V and 2 bases at J, with 11 bases in the middle. CDR3 sequence (DNA): TGTGCCAGCAGCGCAACAGAAACCTACGAGCAGTACTTC. The encoded protein is CASSATETYEQYF.

V usage is TRBV29-1 and J usage is TRBJ2-2, with D perhaps matching TRBD1 (5 bases). The CDR3 is 13 amino acids. Germline loops: CDR1 SQVTM, CDR2 ANQGSEA. V was clipped by 6 bases and J by 4 bases, with 12 bases between them. The CDR3 here is CSVEDTSTGELFF. The CDR3 DNA sequence: TGCAGCGTCGAGGACACCTCCACCGGGGAGCTGTTTTTT.

This rearrangement joins TRBV12-3 or TRBV12-4 to TRBJ2-5; D gene unclear. Trimming removed 1 base at V and 9 bases at J, with 9 bases between. CDR3 length equals 12 residues. CDR3 amino acids: CASSLVGKAQYF. In DNA form, the CDR3 reads TGTGCCAGCAGTTTAGTGGGCAAGGCCCAGTACTTC.

This clonotype was recorded many times. The gene calls are TRBV6-5 and TRBJ2-4, with D hard to call. Germline V gene data show CDR1 as MNHEY and CDR2 as SVGAGI. The CDR3 spans 16 residues. V dropped 4 bases and J dropped 2 bases, with 15 bases sitting between them. The CDR3 bases are TGTGCCAGCAGTTCAGACTCATCCGGAACCAAAAACATTCAGTACTTC. Translation: CASSSDSSGTKNIQYF.

This clonotype was seen a handful of times. The genes are TRBV12-3 or TRBV12-4 and TRBJ1-2; D ambiguous. Trimming pared 2 bases from V and 0 bases from J, leaving 7 bases between. The CDR3 runs to 14 residues. The CDR3 DNA reads as TGTGCCAGCAGTTTACACCAGACTAACTATGGCTACACCTTC. As protein: CASSLHQTNYGYTF.

In its sample, this clonotype was seen many times. The chain joins TRBV24-1 to TRBJ2-5; D gene unclear. Between the trimmed V and J ends, which lost 6 bases and 0 bases, there was a span of 7 bases. Germline V gene sequence: CDR1 KGHDR, CDR2 SFDVKD. This CDR3 has 13 residues. CDR3 loop: CATSSRYQETQYF. The DNA of the CDR3 is TGTGCCACCAGTTCACGGTACCAAGAGACCCAGTACTTC.